In its sample, the clone carrying this T cell receptor beta chain is medium-sized. This entry belongs to a study of T cell repertoires in ileal Crohn's disease. Study at large: Biopsies of inflamed ileum from the surgical specimen form M0 samples.

Sequencing used immunoSEQ multiplex PCR; TCRdb keeps in-frame clones, though not all of them. Of 15,000 to 20,000 clones in the sample, about 78% were seen once. CDR3 size: 15 residues. Germline CDR1 reads KGHSH; CDR2 reads LQKENI. Between the trimmed V and J ends, which lost 3 bases and 2 bases, there was a span of 14 bases. Time point meaning: inflamed ileum from the surgical specimen. Included were adult ileal or ileocolonic Crohn's patients indicated for ileocolonic resection. V gene TRBV18 combines with J gene TRBJ2-7, with a possible D match to TRBD1 (6 bases). Sequencing was carried out using ileal tissue. The TCR comes from an adult with Crohn's disease. The CDR3 is CASSPAQGSPYEQYF. The CDR3 DNA sequence: TGTGCCAGCTCACCGGCCCAGGGGAGCCCCTACGAGCAGTACTTC.